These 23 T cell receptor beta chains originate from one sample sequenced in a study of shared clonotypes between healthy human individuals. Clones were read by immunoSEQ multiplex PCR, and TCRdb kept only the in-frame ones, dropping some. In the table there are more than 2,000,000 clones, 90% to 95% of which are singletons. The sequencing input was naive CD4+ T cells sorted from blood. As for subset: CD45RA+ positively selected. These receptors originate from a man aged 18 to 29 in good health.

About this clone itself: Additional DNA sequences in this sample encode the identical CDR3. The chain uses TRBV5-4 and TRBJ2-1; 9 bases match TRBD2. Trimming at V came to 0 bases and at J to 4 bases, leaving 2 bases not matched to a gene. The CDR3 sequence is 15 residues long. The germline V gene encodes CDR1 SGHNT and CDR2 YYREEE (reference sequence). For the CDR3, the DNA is TGTGCCAGCAGCTTGGGCGGGGGGGCATACAATGAGCAGTTCTTC. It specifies CASSLGGGAYNEQFF.

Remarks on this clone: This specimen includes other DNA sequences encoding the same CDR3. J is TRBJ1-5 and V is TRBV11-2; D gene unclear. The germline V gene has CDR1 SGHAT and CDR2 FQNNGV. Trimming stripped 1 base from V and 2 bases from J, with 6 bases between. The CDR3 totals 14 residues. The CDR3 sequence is CASSLGGGNQPQHF. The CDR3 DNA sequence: TGTGCCAGCAGCTTAGGTGGAGGCAATCAGCCCCAGCATTTT.

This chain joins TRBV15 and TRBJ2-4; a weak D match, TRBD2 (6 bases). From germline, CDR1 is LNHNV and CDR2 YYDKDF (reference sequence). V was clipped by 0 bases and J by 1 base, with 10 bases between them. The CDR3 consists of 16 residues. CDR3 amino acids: CATSRDVGGAKNIQYF. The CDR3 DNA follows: TGTGCCACCAGCAGAGATGTGGGAGGCGCCAAAAACATTCAGTACTTC. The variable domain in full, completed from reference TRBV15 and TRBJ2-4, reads DAMVIQNPRYQVTQFGKPVTLSCSQTLNHNVMYWYQQKSSQAPKLLFHYYDKDFNNEADTPDNFQSRRPNTSFCFLDIRSPGLGDTAMYLCATSRDVGGAKNIQYFGAGTRLSVL.

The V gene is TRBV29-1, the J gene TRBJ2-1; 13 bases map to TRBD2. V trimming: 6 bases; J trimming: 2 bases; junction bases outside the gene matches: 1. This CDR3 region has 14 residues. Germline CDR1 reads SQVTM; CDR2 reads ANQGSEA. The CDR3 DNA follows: TGCAGCGTGGGGACTAGCGGGGCCTACAATGAGCAGTTCTTC. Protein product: CSVGTSGAYNEQFF.

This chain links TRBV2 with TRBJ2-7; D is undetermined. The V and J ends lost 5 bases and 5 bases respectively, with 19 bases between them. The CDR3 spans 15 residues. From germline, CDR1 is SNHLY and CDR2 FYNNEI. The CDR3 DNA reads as TGTGCCAGCAGTTTTGGACGACCGTATTCCGACGAGCAGTACTTC. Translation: CASSFGRPYSDEQYF.

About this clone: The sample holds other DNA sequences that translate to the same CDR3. The CDR3 sequence: CASSAQGADTQYF. The CDR3 nucleotides read TGTGCCAGCAGCGCCCAGGGGGCAGATACGCAGTATTTT. This chain uses TRBV9 with TRBJ2-3, with 7 bases aligning to TRBD1. Germline V CDR1 and CDR2: SGDLS, YYNGEE. The CDR3 covers 13 residues. Germline trimming cut 3 bases from V and 4 bases from J; bases unmatched to any gene: 2.

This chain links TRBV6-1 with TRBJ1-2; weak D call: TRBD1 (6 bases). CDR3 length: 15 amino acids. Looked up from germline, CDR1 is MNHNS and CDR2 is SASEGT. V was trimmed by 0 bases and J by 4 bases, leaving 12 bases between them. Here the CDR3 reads CASSEAGGHGYGYTF. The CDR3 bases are TGTGCCAGCAGTGAAGCGGGGGGGCACGGCTATGGCTACACCTTC.

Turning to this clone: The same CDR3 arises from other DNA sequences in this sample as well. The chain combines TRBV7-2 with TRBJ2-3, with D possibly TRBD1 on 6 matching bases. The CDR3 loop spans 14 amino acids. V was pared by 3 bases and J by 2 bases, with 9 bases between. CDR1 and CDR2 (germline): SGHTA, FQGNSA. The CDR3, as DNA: TGTGCCAGCAGCTTGCAGGGGTCCACAGATACGCAGTATTTT. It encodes CASSLQGSTDTQYF.

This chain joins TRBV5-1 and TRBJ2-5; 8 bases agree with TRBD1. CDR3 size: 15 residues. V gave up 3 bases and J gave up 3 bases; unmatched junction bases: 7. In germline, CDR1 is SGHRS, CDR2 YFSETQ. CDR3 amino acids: CASSSGQGREETQYF. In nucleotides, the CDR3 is TGCGCCAGCAGCTCTGGACAGGGAAGAGAAGAGACCCAGTACTTC.

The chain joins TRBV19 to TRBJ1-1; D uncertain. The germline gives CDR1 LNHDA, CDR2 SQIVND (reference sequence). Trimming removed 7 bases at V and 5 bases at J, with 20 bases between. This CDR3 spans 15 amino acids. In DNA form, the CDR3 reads TGTGCCAGTAATTCCTGGTTGGACGACCCAACTGAAGCTTTCTTT. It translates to CASNSWLDDPTEAFF.

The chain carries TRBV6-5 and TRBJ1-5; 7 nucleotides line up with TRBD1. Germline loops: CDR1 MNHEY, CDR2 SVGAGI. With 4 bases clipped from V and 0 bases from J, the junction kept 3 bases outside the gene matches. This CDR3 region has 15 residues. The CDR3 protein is CASSSRGFSNQPQHF. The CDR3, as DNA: TGTGCCAGCAGTTCCAGGGGGTTTAGCAATCAGCCCCAGCATTTT.

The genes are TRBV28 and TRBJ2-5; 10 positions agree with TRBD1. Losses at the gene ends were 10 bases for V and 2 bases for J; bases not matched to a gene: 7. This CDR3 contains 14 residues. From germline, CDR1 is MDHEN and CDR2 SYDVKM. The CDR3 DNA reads TGTGCCACTCAACGGGACAGGGGACAAGAGACCCAGTACTTC. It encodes CATQRDRGQETQYF.

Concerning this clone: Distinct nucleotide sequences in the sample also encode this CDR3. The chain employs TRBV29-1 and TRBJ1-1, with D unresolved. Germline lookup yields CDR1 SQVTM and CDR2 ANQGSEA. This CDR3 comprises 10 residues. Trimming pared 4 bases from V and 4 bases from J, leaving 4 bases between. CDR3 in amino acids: CSVVRTEAFF. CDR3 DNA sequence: TGCAGCGTTGTACGCACTGAAGCTTTCTTT.

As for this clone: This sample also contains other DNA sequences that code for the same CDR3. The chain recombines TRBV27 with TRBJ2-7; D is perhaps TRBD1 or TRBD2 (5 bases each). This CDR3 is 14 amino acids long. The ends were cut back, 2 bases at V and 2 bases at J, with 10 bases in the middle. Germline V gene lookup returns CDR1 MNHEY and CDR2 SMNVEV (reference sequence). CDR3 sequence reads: CASSLRDGPYEQYF. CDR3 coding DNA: TGTGCCAGCAGTTTACGGGACGGACCCTACGAGCAGTACTTC.

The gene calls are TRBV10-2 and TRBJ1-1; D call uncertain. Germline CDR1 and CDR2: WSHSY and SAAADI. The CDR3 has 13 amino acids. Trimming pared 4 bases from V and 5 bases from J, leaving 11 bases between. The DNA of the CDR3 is TGCGCCAGCAGTGCCTTAACTGAGACTGAAGCTTTCTTT. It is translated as CASSALTETEAFF.

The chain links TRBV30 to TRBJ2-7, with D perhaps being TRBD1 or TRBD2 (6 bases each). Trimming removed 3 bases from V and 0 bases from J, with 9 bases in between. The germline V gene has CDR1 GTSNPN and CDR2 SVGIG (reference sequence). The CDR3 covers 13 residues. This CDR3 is CAWRGGSSYEQYF. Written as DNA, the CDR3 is TGTGCCTGGAGAGGGGGGAGCTCCTACGAGCAGTACTTC.

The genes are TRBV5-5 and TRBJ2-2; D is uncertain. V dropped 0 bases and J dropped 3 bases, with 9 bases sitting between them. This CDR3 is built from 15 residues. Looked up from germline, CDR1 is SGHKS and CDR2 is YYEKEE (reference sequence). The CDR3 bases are TGTGCCAGCAGCTTGGTGGCAGACTACACCGGGGAGCTGTTTTTT. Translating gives CASSLVADYTGELFF.

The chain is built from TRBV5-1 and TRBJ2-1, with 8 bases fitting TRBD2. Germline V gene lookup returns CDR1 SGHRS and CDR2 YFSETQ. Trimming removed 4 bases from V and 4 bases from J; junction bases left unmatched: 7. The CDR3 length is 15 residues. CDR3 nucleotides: TGCGCCAGCAGCGATAGCGGGGCAGGTTACAATGAGCAGTTCTTC. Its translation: CASSDSGAGYNEQFF.

In DNA, the CDR3 is TGTGCCAGCAGGCTGGCTAGTGGTCGTTACAATGAGCAGTTCTTC. Its protein product is CASRLASGRYNEQFF. The chain employs TRBV2 and TRBJ2-1; D unresolved. The V end was cut by 6 bases, the J end by 4 bases, with 16 bases between. CDR1 and CDR2 from the germline V gene are SNHLY and FYNNEI. This CDR3 region has 15 residues.

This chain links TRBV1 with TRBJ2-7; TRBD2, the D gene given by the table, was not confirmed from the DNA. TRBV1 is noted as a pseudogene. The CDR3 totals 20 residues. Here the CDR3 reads CTSSQDMRSSGSEKNYEQYF. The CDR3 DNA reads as TGCACCAGCAGCCAAGATATGCGTTCGAGCGGGAGTGAAAAAAACTACGAGCAGTACTTC.

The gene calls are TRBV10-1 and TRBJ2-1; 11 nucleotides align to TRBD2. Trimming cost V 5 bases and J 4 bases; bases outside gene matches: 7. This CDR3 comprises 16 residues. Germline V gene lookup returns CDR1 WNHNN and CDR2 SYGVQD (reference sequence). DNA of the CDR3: TGCGCCAGCAGTCATCCCGGGACTAGCGGATACAATGAGCAGTTCTTC. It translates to CASSHPGTSGYNEQFF.

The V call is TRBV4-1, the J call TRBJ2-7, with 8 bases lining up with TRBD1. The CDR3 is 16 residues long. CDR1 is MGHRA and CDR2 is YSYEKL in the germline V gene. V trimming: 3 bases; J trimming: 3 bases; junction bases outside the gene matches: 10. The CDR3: CASSQGDRRGDYEQYF. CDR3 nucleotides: TGCGCCAGCAGCCAGGGGGACAGGAGAGGGGACTACGAGCAGTACTTC.

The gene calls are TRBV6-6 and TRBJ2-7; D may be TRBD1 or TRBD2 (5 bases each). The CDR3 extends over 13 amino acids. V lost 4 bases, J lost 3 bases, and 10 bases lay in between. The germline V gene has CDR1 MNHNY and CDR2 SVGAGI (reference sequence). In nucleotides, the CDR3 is TGTGCCAGCAGTTGGGACGGGAACTACGAGCAGTACTTC. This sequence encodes CASSWDGNYEQYF.